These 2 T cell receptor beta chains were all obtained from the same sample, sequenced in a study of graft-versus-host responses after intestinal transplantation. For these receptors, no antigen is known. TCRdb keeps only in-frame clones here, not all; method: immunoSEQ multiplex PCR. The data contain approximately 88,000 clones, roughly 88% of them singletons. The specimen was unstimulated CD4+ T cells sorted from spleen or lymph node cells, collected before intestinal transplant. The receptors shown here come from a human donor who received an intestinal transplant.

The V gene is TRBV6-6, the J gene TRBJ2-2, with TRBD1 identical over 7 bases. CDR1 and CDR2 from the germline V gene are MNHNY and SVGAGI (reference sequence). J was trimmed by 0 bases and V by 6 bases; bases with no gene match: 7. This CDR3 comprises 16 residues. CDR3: CASRQQGSPNTGELFF. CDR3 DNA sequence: TGTGCCAGCAGGCAACAGGGGTCCCCGAACACCGGGGAGCTGTTTTTT.

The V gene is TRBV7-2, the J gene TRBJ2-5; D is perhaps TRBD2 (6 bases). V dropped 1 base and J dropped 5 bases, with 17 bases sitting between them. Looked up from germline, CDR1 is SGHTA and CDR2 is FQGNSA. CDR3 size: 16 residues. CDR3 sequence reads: CASSLGRAGWVETQYF. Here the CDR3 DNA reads TGTGCCAGCAGCTTAGGGAGGGCGGGGTGGGTGGAGACCCAGTACTTC. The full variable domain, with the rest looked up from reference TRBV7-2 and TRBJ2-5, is GAGVSQSPSNKVTEKGKDVELRCDPISGHTALYWYRQSLGQGLEFLIYFQGNSAPDKSGLPSDRFSAERTGGSVSTLTIQRTQQEDSAVYLCASSLGRAGWVETQYFGPGTRLLVL.